This is a list of T cell receptor beta chains from one sample in a study of CD8 T cells in Susac syndrome. MiXCR, run by TCRdb on the immunoSEQ multiplex PCR reads, gives a single entry per CDR3 protein. Counted here are about 83,000 distinct CDR3 sequences, around 96% occurring once; the ten biggest clones make up roughly 0.44%. The sample comprised CD8+ T cells from PBMCs. The source of these receptors is a human donor with Susac syndrome. Both conserved end residues are part of each CDR3. Fields, in order: clone size, J gene, V gene, D gene, CDR3 protein, CDR3 DNA. A D gene is named only where the DNA matches it firmly. Size tells how often a clone was seen (once, few, many) or the class of an expanded clone, and some rows leave it out.

size: NA; J: TRBJ2-6; V: TRBV9; D: NA; CDR3: CASSVVEGSSGANVLTF; DNA: TGTGCCAGCAGCGTAGTCGAGGGGAGCTCTGGGGCCAACGTCCTGACTTTC
size: NA; J: TRBJ2-1; V: TRBV20-1; D: TRBD2; CDR3: CSASLGGLAVSSYNEQFF; DNA: TGCAGTGCTAGTCTTGGGGGACTAGCGGTGAGCTCCTACAATGAGCAGTTCTTC
size: NA; J: TRBJ1-5; V: TRBV27; D: NA; CDR3: CASSKGGGLGQPQHF; DNA: TGTGCCAGCTCTAAAGGCGGGGGGCTAGGTCAGCCCCAGCATTTT
size: NA; J: TRBJ1-1; V: TRBV7-9; D: NA; CDR3: CASQSGAEAFF; DNA: TGTGCCAGCCAAAGCGGGGCTGAAGCTTTCTTT
size: NA; J: TRBJ2-7; V: TRBV20-1; D: NA; CDR3: CSARDRAEAYEQYF; DNA: TGCAGTGCTAGAGATAGGGCAGAAGCCTACGAGCAGTACTTC
size: NA; J: TRBJ2-1; V: TRBV15; D: TRBD2; CDR3: CATSSASGNNEQFF; DNA: TGTGCCACCAGCAGTGCTAGCGGGAACAATGAGCAGTTCTTC
size: NA; J: TRBJ2-7; V: TRBV30; D: TRBD1; CDR3: CAWMTGTGPAEQYF; DNA: TGTGCCTGGATGACCGGGACAGGCCCTGCCGAGCAGTACTTC
size: NA; J: TRBJ1-5; V: TRBV6-2/TRBV6-3; D: NA; CDR3: CASTNGAVNQPQHF; DNA: TGTGCCAGCACCAACGGCGCAGTCAATCAGCCCCAGCATTTT
size: NA; J: TRBJ1-2; V: TRBV27; D: NA; CDR3: CASKDGLGPYGYTF; DNA: TGTGCCAGCAAGGACGGCCTCGGGCCCTATGGCTACACCTTC
size: NA; J: TRBJ2-5; V: TRBV3-1; D: NA; CDR3: CASSHSSAVQETQYF; DNA: TGTGCCAGCAGCCATTCATCGGCGGTCCAAGAGACCCAGTACTTC
size: NA; J: TRBJ2-6; V: TRBV5-6; D: NA; CDR3: CASSLENVLTF; DNA: TGTGCCAGCAGCTTGGAGAACGTCCTGACTTTC
size: NA; J: TRBJ2-7; V: TRBV29-1; D: TRBD2; CDR3: CSVGRGVYEQYF; DNA: TGCAGCGTTGGGCGGGGGGTCTACGAGCAGTACTTC
size: once; J: TRBJ2-7; V: TRBV2; D: NA; CDR3: CASSENRDYEQYF; DNA: TGTGCCAGCAGTGAAAACAGGGATTACGAGCAGTACTTC
size: NA; J: TRBJ2-1; V: TRBV20-1; D: TRBD1; CDR3: CSASWGQGASEQFF; DNA: TGCAGTGCTAGCTGGGGACAGGGGGCAAGTGAGCAGTTCTTC
size: NA; J: TRBJ2-1; V: TRBV12-3/TRBV12-4; D: NA; CDR3: CASSSWRGSSYNEQFF; DNA: TGTGCCAGCAGTTCATGGCGGGGAAGCTCCTACAATGAGCAGTTCTTC
size: NA; J: TRBJ2-7; V: TRBV10-3; D: TRBD1; CDR3: CATLTGGHNEQYF; DNA: TGTGCCACCTTGACAGGGGGCCATAACGAGCAGTACTTC
size: NA; J: TRBJ2-7; V: TRBV20-1; D: TRBD2; CDR3: CSGRLAGTYEQYF; DNA: TGCAGTGGCCGACTAGCGGGGACCTACGAGCAGTACTTC
size: NA; J: TRBJ1-2; V: TRBV9; D: TRBD1; CDR3: CASSSATGENYGYTF; DNA: TGTGCCAGCAGCTCGGCGACAGGGGAGAACTATGGCTACACCTTC
size: NA; J: TRBJ1-1; V: TRBV9; D: NA; CDR3: CASSGRQEHRAFF; DNA: TGTGCCAGCAGCGGAAGACAGGAACATCGGGCTTTCTTT